These T cell receptor beta chains were read from a single sample in a study of regulatory T cells in long-lasting Graves disease. TCRdb reanalysed the multiplex PCR reads using MiXCR and keeps one entry per CDR3 protein. The sample records 350,000 to 450,000 distinct CDR3 sequences, 15% being singletons. This same sample was also part of a study on T cells in Graves' hyperthyroidism and ophthalmopathy.

This specimen consisted of peripheral blood mononuclear cells (PBMCs), obtained at new diagnosis, from a patient treated with antithyroid drugs. Source of these receptors: a woman aged 40 to 50 with Graves disease. Both conserved end residues are part of each CDR3. Fields, in order: V gene, D gene, J gene, clone size, CDR3 length, CDR3 DNA, CDR3 protein. The D gene is left open where the match is weak. Part of the rows lack a size; the others show once, few, many or a class for expanded clones.

v_gene: TRBV7-8; d_gene: TRBD1; j_gene: TRBJ1-4; abundance: NA; len: 16; CDR3nt: TGTGCCAGCAGCTTAGCGGTGGCAGGGGGCCATGAAAAACTGTTTTTT; CDR3aa: CASSLAVAGGHEKLFF
v_gene: TRBV12-3/TRBV12-4; d_gene: TRBD1; j_gene: TRBJ2-1; abundance: many; len: 16; CDR3nt: TGTGCCAGCAGGGGTAGCCCGGGGACAGGGAACAATGAGCAGTTCTTC; CDR3aa: CASRGSPGTGNNEQFF
v_gene: TRBV2; d_gene: NA; j_gene: TRBJ2-1; abundance: many; len: 14; CDR3nt: TGTGCCAGCAGTGAATATCAACCACCCAATGAGCAGTTCTTC; CDR3aa: CASSEYQPPNEQFF
v_gene: TRBV11-3; d_gene: NA; j_gene: TRBJ2-5; abundance: many; len: 15; CDR3nt: TGTGCCAGCAGCCAGGGGACCATTCGGGGAGAGACCCAGTACTTC; CDR3aa: CASSQGTIRGETQYF
v_gene: TRBV2; d_gene: TRBD2; j_gene: TRBJ2-1; abundance: NA; len: 17; CDR3nt: TGTGCCAGCAAAATAATAGCGGGAGGGAGCTCCTACAATGAGCAGTTCTTC; CDR3aa: CASKIIAGGSSYNEQFF
v_gene: TRBV6-1; d_gene: NA; j_gene: TRBJ1-2; abundance: NA; len: 13; CDR3nt: TGTGCCAGCAGCCCCCCGGGCCTTTATGGCTACACCTTC; CDR3aa: CASSPPGLYGYTF
v_gene: TRBV20-1; d_gene: TRBD1; j_gene: TRBJ2-4; abundance: NA; len: 13; CDR3nt: TGCAGTGCTGGTACAGGGGGCGAGGGCATGCAGTACTTC; CDR3aa: CSAGTGGEGMQYF
v_gene: TRBV27; d_gene: NA; j_gene: TRBJ1-1; abundance: NA; len: 16; CDR3nt: TGTGCCAGCAGTCTTTATCCCCCTACAGGGAACACTGAAGCTTTCTTT; CDR3aa: CASSLYPPTGNTEAFF
v_gene: TRBV3-1; d_gene: NA; j_gene: TRBJ1-1; abundance: NA; len: 14; CDR3nt: TGTGCCAGCAGCCTTAGGCCCTTGAACACTGAAGCTTTCTTT; CDR3aa: CASSLRPLNTEAFF
v_gene: TRBV11-2; d_gene: TRBD1; j_gene: TRBJ2-7; abundance: few; len: 14; CDR3nt: TGTGCCAGCAGTGTGGGGACAGGAGACTACGGGCAGTACTTC; CDR3aa: CASSVGTGDYGQYF
v_gene: TRBV11-3; d_gene: TRBD2; j_gene: TRBJ2-1; abundance: many; len: 15; CDR3nt: TGTGCCAGCAGCCCAAGGGTTAGCGGGTTGAATGAGCAGTTCTTC; CDR3aa: CASSPRVSGLNEQFF
v_gene: TRBV28; d_gene: NA; j_gene: TRBJ2-3; abundance: many; len: 19; CDR3nt: TGTGCCAGCAGTTGGGAAGTAGCCCTATTAAAGACGGATCCAGATACGCAGTATTTT; CDR3aa: CASSWEVALLKTDPDTQYF
v_gene: TRBV7-2; d_gene: NA; j_gene: TRBJ2-1; abundance: few; len: 13; CDR3nt: TGTGCCAGCAGCATAGAGGTTTACAATGAGCAGTTCTTC; CDR3aa: CASSIEVYNEQFF
v_gene: TRBV30; d_gene: NA; j_gene: TRBJ2-7; abundance: few; len: 12; CDR3nt: TGTGCCTGGAGGTGGGGTAGGGCCGAGCAGTACTTC; CDR3aa: CAWRWGRAEQYF
v_gene: TRBV18; d_gene: TRBD1; j_gene: TRBJ2-2; abundance: few; len: 15; CDR3nt: TGTGCCAGCTCACCCGGGACAGGACACACCGGGGAGCTGTTTTTT; CDR3aa: CASSPGTGHTGELFF
v_gene: TRBV19; d_gene: NA; j_gene: TRBJ2-7; abundance: NA; len: 13; CDR3nt: TGTGCCAGTAAGATGGAGACTAGCTACGAGCAGTACTTC; CDR3aa: CASKMETSYEQYF
v_gene: TRBV28; d_gene: TRBD2; j_gene: TRBJ2-2; abundance: NA; len: 16; CDR3nt: TGTGCCAGCAGGGTTTCTAGCGGGGGGAACACCGGGGAGCTGTTTTTT; CDR3aa: CASRVSSGGNTGELFF
v_gene: TRBV5-6; d_gene: TRBD1; j_gene: TRBJ2-1; abundance: NA; len: 16; CDR3nt: TGTGCCAGCAGCAGCTACCGGGACAGGAATTACAATGAGCAGTTCTTC; CDR3aa: CASSSYRDRNYNEQFF
v_gene: TRBV19; d_gene: NA; j_gene: TRBJ2-1; abundance: few; len: 14; CDR3nt: TGTGCCAGTAGTGGGTGGACAGACCGGAATGAGCAGTTCTTC; CDR3aa: CASSGWTDRNEQFF
v_gene: TRBV10-3; d_gene: NA; j_gene: TRBJ1-4; abundance: NA; len: 12; CDR3nt: TGTGCCATCAGCGACGACAGGTCAAAACTGTTTTTT; CDR3aa: CAISDDRSKLFF
v_gene: TRBV11-2; d_gene: TRBD1; j_gene: TRBJ2-1; abundance: NA; len: 14; CDR3nt: TGTGCCAGCAGTTCCGGACAGGGGGCTAATGAGCAGTTCTTC; CDR3aa: CASSSGQGANEQFF
v_gene: TRBV6-2/TRBV6-3; d_gene: NA; j_gene: TRBJ2-1; abundance: few; len: 17; CDR3nt: TGTGCCAGCAGTTACACAGGGGGCGCTAGCGGGTACAATGAGCAGTTCTTC; CDR3aa: CASSYTGGASGYNEQFF
v_gene: TRBV20-1; d_gene: NA; j_gene: TRBJ1-5; abundance: NA; len: 13; CDR3nt: TGCAGTGCTAGGGGACCAAAAAATCAGCCCCAGCATTTT; CDR3aa: CSARGPKNQPQHF
v_gene: TRBV19; d_gene: TRBD1; j_gene: TRBJ1-3; abundance: few; len: 15; CDR3nt: TGTGCCAGTAGTATGGGGACAGTCTCTGGAAACACCATATATTTT; CDR3aa: CASSMGTVSGNTIYF
v_gene: TRBV9; d_gene: NA; j_gene: TRBJ2-5; abundance: NA; len: 13; CDR3nt: TGTGCCAGCAGCGTAGGGGGGCCTGAGACCCAGTACTTC; CDR3aa: CASSVGGPETQYF
v_gene: TRBV10-3; d_gene: NA; j_gene: TRBJ2-3; abundance: many; len: 17; CDR3nt: TGTGCCATCAGTGAGTCGACTGTGTCGGGAACCACAGATACGCAGTATTTT; CDR3aa: CAISESTVSGTTDTQYF
v_gene: TRBV7-9; d_gene: NA; j_gene: TRBJ2-3; abundance: NA; len: 15; CDR3nt: TGTGCCAGCAGCCCCCAAGCGGGCCTCTCAGATACGCAGTATTTT; CDR3aa: CASSPQAGLSDTQYF
v_gene: TRBV4-3; d_gene: TRBD1; j_gene: TRBJ1-5; abundance: NA; len: 17; CDR3nt: TGCGCCAGCAGCCAAGGTCCCGGGACAGGGGGCATGCAGCCCCAGCATTTT; CDR3aa: CASSQGPGTGGMQPQHF
v_gene: TRBV18; d_gene: TRBD2; j_gene: TRBJ2-4; abundance: NA; len: 15; CDR3nt: TGTGCCAGCTCAGCTAGTAGCGGGAGTACAAACATTCAGTACTTC; CDR3aa: CASSASSGSTNIQYF
v_gene: TRBV29-1; d_gene: TRBD2; j_gene: TRBJ2-1; abundance: NA; len: 13; CDR3nt: TGCAGCGTTGTGGCGGGAGTACTTAATGAGCAGTTCTTC; CDR3aa: CSVVAGVLNEQFF
v_gene: TRBV11-3; d_gene: NA; j_gene: TRBJ1-2; abundance: many; len: 15; CDR3nt: TGTGCCAGCAGCCCACAGGGAGGAGTTCACTATGGCTACACCTTC; CDR3aa: CASSPQGGVHYGYTF
v_gene: TRBV7-2; d_gene: NA; j_gene: TRBJ2-5; abundance: few; len: 16; CDR3nt: TGTGCCAGCAGCTTCATTACCTTTCCGTACCAAGAGACCCAGTACTTC; CDR3aa: CASSFITFPYQETQYF
v_gene: TRBV6-1; d_gene: TRBD2; j_gene: TRBJ2-1; abundance: many; len: 15; CDR3nt: TGTGCCAGCACACTAGCGGGAGTTTCCTACAATGAGCAGTTCTTC; CDR3aa: CASTLAGVSYNEQFF
v_gene: TRBV10-3; d_gene: TRBD1; j_gene: TRBJ1-6; abundance: many; len: 15; CDR3nt: TGTGCCATCAGTGAGGGCGGGACAGGGGCTTCACCCCTCCACTTT; CDR3aa: CAISEGGTGASPLHF
v_gene: TRBV28; d_gene: TRBD1; j_gene: TRBJ1-6; abundance: many; len: 14; CDR3nt: TGTGCCAGCAGTTTAGTACAGGGGTATTCACCCCTCCACTTT; CDR3aa: CASSLVQGYSPLHF
v_gene: TRBV5-1; d_gene: TRBD1; j_gene: TRBJ2-7; abundance: many; len: 15; CDR3nt: TGCGCCAGCAGACCCGAGGACAGGAGCTCCTACGAGCAGTACTTC; CDR3aa: CASRPEDRSSYEQYF
v_gene: TRBV29-1; d_gene: TRBD1; j_gene: TRBJ2-3; abundance: NA; len: 15; CDR3nt: TGCAGCGTGAGTCCCGGGACAGGGTTAACAGATACGCAGTATTTT; CDR3aa: CSVSPGTGLTDTQYF
v_gene: TRBV19; d_gene: NA; j_gene: TRBJ2-1; abundance: many; len: 19; CDR3nt: TGTGCCAGTAGTATCGAGGGACAGGTCGAGCCTAGCGGGGTGCATGAGCAGTTCTTC; CDR3aa: CASSIEGQVEPSGVHEQFF
v_gene: TRBV5-5; d_gene: TRBD1; j_gene: TRBJ2-7; abundance: many; len: 15; CDR3nt: TGTGCCAGCAGCCCCGGGACAGTGAAACCCTACGAGCAGTACTTC; CDR3aa: CASSPGTVKPYEQYF
v_gene: TRBV28; d_gene: TRBD2; j_gene: TRBJ2-7; abundance: NA; len: 18; CDR3nt: TGTGCCAGCAGTTTGGTCCAAAGGACTAGCTCGACCTCCTACGAGCAGTACTTC; CDR3aa: CASSLVQRTSSTSYEQYF
v_gene: TRBV20-1; d_gene: TRBD2; j_gene: TRBJ2-1; abundance: many; len: 13; CDR3nt: TGCAGTGCCCCACTAGCGGGAGGGGATGAGCAGTTCTTC; CDR3aa: CSAPLAGGDEQFF
v_gene: TRBV9; d_gene: NA; j_gene: TRBJ2-5; abundance: NA; len: 15; CDR3nt: TGTGCCAGCAGCGTAGAGCCTCTCCACCGGGAGACCCAGTACTTC; CDR3aa: CASSVEPLHRETQYF
v_gene: TRBV28; d_gene: TRBD1; j_gene: TRBJ1-1; abundance: few; len: 14; CDR3nt: TGTGCCAGCAGGCTAGGGACAGAGAGCACTGAAGCTTTCTTT; CDR3aa: CASRLGTESTEAFF
v_gene: TRBV18; d_gene: NA; j_gene: TRBJ2-6; abundance: many; len: 16; CDR3nt: TGTGCCAGCTCACCACGGCTGGTTACTGGGGCCAACGTCCTGACTTTC; CDR3aa: CASSPRLVTGANVLTF
v_gene: TRBV30; d_gene: NA; j_gene: TRBJ2-4; abundance: many; len: 14; CDR3nt: TGTGCCTGGAGTTCCGGGACAAGGGCTAGGATTCAGTACTTC; CDR3aa: CAWSSGTRARIQYF
v_gene: TRBV3-1; d_gene: TRBD1; j_gene: TRBJ2-2; abundance: NA; len: 15; CDR3nt: TGTGCCAGCAGCCTGGGACAGGGTGAAACCGGGGAGCTGTTTTTT; CDR3aa: CASSLGQGETGELFF
v_gene: TRBV12-3/TRBV12-4; d_gene: NA; j_gene: TRBJ1-5; abundance: NA; len: 16; CDR3nt: TGTGCCAGCAGTTTATTTTGGACCGATAGCAATCAGCCCCAGCATTTT; CDR3aa: CASSLFWTDSNQPQHF
v_gene: TRBV7-2; d_gene: TRBD2; j_gene: TRBJ2-7; abundance: many; len: 16; CDR3nt: TGTGCCAGCAGGTTCGGGGGAGCGGGAGATGTTTACGAGCAGTACTTC; CDR3aa: CASRFGGAGDVYEQYF
v_gene: TRBV7-8; d_gene: TRBD2; j_gene: TRBJ2-1; abundance: many; len: 15; CDR3nt: TGTGCCAGCAGCTTAGGAGCGGGAGGAAACAATGAGCAGTTCTTC; CDR3aa: CASSLGAGGNNEQFF
v_gene: TRBV6-2/TRBV6-3; d_gene: NA; j_gene: TRBJ2-7; abundance: many; len: 17; CDR3nt: TGTGCCAGCAGCTTACCCCTCTCCATGAGGGGCTTCTACGAGCAGTACTTC; CDR3aa: CASSLPLSMRGFYEQYF
v_gene: TRBV28; d_gene: NA; j_gene: TRBJ2-1; abundance: many; len: 14; CDR3nt: TGTGCCAGCAGTTCCGACAGCGGTTACAATGAGCAGTTCTTC; CDR3aa: CASSSDSGYNEQFF
v_gene: TRBV28; d_gene: NA; j_gene: TRBJ2-1; abundance: NA; len: 11; CDR3nt: TGTGCCAGCAGTTTAATCGGTGAGCAGTTCTTC; CDR3aa: CASSLIGEQFF
v_gene: TRBV18; d_gene: NA; j_gene: TRBJ2-1; abundance: many; len: 16; CDR3nt: TGTGCCAGCTCACTATCTAGCGCGAGCTCCTACAATGAGCAGTTCTTC; CDR3aa: CASSLSSASSYNEQFF
v_gene: TRBV7-9; d_gene: NA; j_gene: TRBJ2-2; abundance: NA; len: 16; CDR3nt: TGTGCCAGCAGCTTATTTGCGGAACTGGACACCGGGGAGCTGTTTTTT; CDR3aa: CASSLFAELDTGELFF
v_gene: TRBV5-1; d_gene: NA; j_gene: TRBJ1-6; abundance: few; len: 16; CDR3nt: TGCGCCAGCAGCTTGAAGGCGAGAGGGGGTAATTCACCCCTCCACTTT; CDR3aa: CASSLKARGGNSPLHF
v_gene: TRBV28; d_gene: NA; j_gene: TRBJ1-1; abundance: many; len: 14; CDR3nt: TGTGCCAGCAGTTTATACGGAGGGGACACTGAAGCTTTCTTT; CDR3aa: CASSLYGGDTEAFF
v_gene: TRBV7-2; d_gene: TRBD1; j_gene: TRBJ1-1; abundance: many; len: 13; CDR3nt: TGTGCCAGCAGCTTATCGGACAGGGGTTTTGCTTTCTTT; CDR3aa: CASSLSDRGFAFF
v_gene: TRBV20-1; d_gene: NA; j_gene: TRBJ1-1; abundance: NA; len: 13; CDR3nt: TGCAGTGCTAGAGTGGGTCCGGGTGCAGAAGCTTTCTTT; CDR3aa: CSARVGPGAEAFF
v_gene: TRBV2; d_gene: NA; j_gene: TRBJ2-5; abundance: many; len: 11; CDR3nt: TGTGCCAGCAGTCCCGTCACGGCCCAGTACTTC; CDR3aa: CASSPVTAQYF
v_gene: TRBV28; d_gene: NA; j_gene: TRBJ1-1; abundance: many; len: 15; CDR3nt: TGTGCCAGCAGACCGATCAGGGTAGGGAACACTGAAGCTTTCTTT; CDR3aa: CASRPIRVGNTEAFF